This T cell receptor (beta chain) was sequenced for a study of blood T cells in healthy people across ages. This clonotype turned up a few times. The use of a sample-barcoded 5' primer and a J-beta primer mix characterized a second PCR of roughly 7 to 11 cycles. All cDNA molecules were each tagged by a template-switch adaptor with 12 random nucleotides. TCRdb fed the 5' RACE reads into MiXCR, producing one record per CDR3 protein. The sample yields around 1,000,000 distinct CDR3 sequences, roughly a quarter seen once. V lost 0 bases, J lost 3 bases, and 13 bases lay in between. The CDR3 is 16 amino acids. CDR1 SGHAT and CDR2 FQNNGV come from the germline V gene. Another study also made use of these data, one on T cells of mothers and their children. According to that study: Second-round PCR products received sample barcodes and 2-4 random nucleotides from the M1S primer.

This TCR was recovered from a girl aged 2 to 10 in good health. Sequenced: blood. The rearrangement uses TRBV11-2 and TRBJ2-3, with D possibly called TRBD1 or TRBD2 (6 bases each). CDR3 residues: CASSLEAGGWTDTQYF. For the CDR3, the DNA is TGTGCCAGCAGCTTAGAGGCCGGGGGCTGGACAGATACGCAGTATTTT.